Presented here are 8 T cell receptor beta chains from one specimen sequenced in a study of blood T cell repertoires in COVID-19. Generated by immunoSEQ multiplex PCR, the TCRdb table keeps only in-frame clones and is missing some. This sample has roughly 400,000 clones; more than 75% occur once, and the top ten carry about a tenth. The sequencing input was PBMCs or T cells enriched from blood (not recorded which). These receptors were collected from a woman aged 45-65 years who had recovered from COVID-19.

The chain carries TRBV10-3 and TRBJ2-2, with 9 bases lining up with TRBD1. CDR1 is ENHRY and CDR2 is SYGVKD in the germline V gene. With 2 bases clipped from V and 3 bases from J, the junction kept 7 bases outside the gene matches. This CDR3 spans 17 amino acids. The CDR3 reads CAISEGDREDYTGELFF. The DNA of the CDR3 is TGTGCCATCAGTGAGGGGGACAGGGAAGATTACACCGGGGAGCTGTTTTTT.

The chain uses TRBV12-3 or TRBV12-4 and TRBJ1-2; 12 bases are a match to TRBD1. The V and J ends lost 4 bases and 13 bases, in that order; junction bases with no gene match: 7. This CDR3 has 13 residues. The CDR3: CASSSTGTGGLTF. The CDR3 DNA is TGTGCCAGCAGTTCAACCGGGACAGGGGGCCTCACCTTC.

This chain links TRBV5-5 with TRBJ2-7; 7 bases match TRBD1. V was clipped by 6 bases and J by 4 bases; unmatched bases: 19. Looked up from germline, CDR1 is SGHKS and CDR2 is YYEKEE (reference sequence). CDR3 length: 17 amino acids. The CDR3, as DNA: TGTGCCAGCACCAAACAGAGAAGTACAGGGGTCTTATACGAGCAGTACTTC. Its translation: CASTKQRSTGVLYEQYF.

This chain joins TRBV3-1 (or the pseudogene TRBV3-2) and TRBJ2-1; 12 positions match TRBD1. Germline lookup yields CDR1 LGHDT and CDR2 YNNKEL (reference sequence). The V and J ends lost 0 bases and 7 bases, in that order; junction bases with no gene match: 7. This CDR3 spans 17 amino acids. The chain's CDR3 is CASSQEGDRGPGNEQFF. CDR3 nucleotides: TGTGCCAGCAGCCAAGAGGGGGACAGGGGGCCGGGTAATGAGCAGTTCTTC.

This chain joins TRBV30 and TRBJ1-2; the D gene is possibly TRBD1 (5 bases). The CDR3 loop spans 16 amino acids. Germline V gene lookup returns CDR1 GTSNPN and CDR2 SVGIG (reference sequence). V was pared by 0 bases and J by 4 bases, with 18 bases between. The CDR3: CAWSVEIGAPLYGYTF. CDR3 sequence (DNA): TGTGCCTGGAGTGTTGAGATAGGGGCGCCCCTCTATGGCTACACCTTC.

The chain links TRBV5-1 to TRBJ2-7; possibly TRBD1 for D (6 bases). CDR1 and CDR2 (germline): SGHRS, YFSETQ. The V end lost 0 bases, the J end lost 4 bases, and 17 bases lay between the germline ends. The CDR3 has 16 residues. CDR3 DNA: TGCGCCAGCAGCTTGGGAGGGGAATCCAGGGGTTACGAGCAGTACTTC. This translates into CASSLGGESRGYEQYF.

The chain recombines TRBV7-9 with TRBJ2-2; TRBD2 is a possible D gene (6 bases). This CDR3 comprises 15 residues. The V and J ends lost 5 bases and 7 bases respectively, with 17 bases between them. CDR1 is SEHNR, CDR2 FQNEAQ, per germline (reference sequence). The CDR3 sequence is CASSLPSSVNGELFF. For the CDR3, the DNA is TGTGCCAGCAGCCTACCCTCTAGCGTCAACGGGGAGCTGTTTTTT.

The DNA of the CDR3 is TGTGCCAGTAGTACCGCGGGACAGGGGCGCGTCCGATATGGCTACACCTTC. Its protein is CASSTAGQGRVRYGYTF. The V call is TRBV19, the J call TRBJ1-2; 10 positions agree with TRBD1. The length of the CDR3 is 17 residues. The germline V gene encodes CDR1 LNHDA and CDR2 SQIVND (reference sequence). The junction had 13 bases not matched to a gene; V was cut back by 4 bases and J by 5 bases.